These T cell receptor beta chains were read from a single sample in a study of blood T cells in healthy people across ages. TCRdb re-called the 5' RACE reads through MiXCR, storing one row per CDR3 protein. The table includes fewer than 2 million distinct CDR3 sequences, approximately 39% detected once. Sequenced: blood. The receptors stem from a human donor in good health. Both conserved end residues are part of each CDR3. D genes are given only for firm matches. The size entry is marked missing in some rows and otherwise reads once, few, many or a size class.

. | TRBJ2-4 | TRBV4-1 | . | CASSQGTNQYF | TGCGCCAGCAGCCAAGGGACAAATCAGTACTTC
. | TRBJ2-5 | TRBV10-3 | . | CAISESDSNTQYF | TGTGCCATCAGTGAGTCGGACAGTAATACCCAGTACTTC
TRBD1 | TRBJ1-2 | TRBV4-1 | . | CASSQDLRTGDFYGYTF | TGCGCCAGCAGCCAAGATCTCAGGACAGGGGACTTCTATGGCTACACCTTC
. | TRBJ2-2 | TRBV11-2 | . | CTSTLFLGQTNTGELFF | TGTACCAGCACCCTTTTTTTGGGACAAACGAACACCGGGGAGCTGTTTTTT
. | TRBJ2-5 | TRBV5-6 | . | CASSLLGDEETQYF | TGTGCCAGCAGCTTGCTAGGAGACGAAGAGACCCAGTACTTC
. | TRBJ2-7 | TRBV6-2/TRBV6-3 | . | CASSYSKGERYF | TGTGCCAGCAGTTACTCGAAAGGCGAGCGGTACTTC
. | TRBJ1-2 | TRBV20-1 | few | CSARRGDDYGYTF | TGCAGTGCTAGAAGAGGGGACGACTATGGCTACACCTTC
. | TRBJ2-7 | TRBV29-1 | once | CSVMKGGAGIQYF | TGCAGCGTCATGAAGGGTGGGGCGGGGATCCAGTACTTC
TRBD1 | TRBJ2-7 | TRBV14 | many | CASSTGTGNYEQYF | TGTGCCAGCAGCACCGGGACAGGGAACTACGAGCAGTACTTC
. | TRBJ2-5 | TRBV6-5 | . | CASTQGSGALKQYF | TGTGCCAGCACCCAAGGGTCAGGCGCCCTTAAGCAGTACTTC
TRBD1 | TRBJ2-3 | TRBV15 | . | CAIRRGRTGGDTQYF | TGTGCCATCAGAAGGGGTCGGACAGGGGGAGATACGCAGTATTTT
. | TRBJ2-5 | TRBV9 | few | CASSVGQQEIQYF | TGTGCCAGCAGCGTAGGACAGCAAGAGATCCAGTACTTC
. | TRBJ1-4 | TRBV7-6 | . | CASSFFLQDEKLFF | TGTGCCAGCAGCTTTTTCTTACAGGATGAAAAACTGTTTTTT
TRBD1 | TRBJ1-1 | TRBV7-9 | . | CASTPGGRNTEAFF | TGTGCCAGCACCCCAGGGGGCAGGAACACTGAAGCTTTCTTT
TRBD1 | TRBJ2-5 | TRBV12-3/TRBV12-4 | many | CASSLGGQGALGTQYF | TGTGCCAGCAGTTTAGGGGGACAGGGAGCTTTAGGGACCCAGTACTTC
. | TRBJ2-3 | TRBV4-2 | many | CASSQEVGDTQYF | TGTGCCAGCAGCCAGGAGGTTGGGGATACGCAGTATTTT
TRBD1 | TRBJ1-2 | TRBV20-1 | . | CSAAGTGGVFGYTF | TGCAGTGCTGCAGGGACAGGGGGCGTTTTCGGCTACACCTTC
. | TRBJ2-1 | TRBV7-2 | . | CTSSLGGGAYNEQFF | TGTACCAGCAGCTTAGGAGGCGGAGCCTACAATGAGCAGTTCTTC
TRBD2 | TRBJ2-3 | TRBV7-2 | . | CASSTYPGGSTDTQYF | TGTGCCAGCAGCACCTATCCGGGGGGTTCCACAGATACGCAGTATTTT
TRBD1 | TRBJ2-7 | TRBV12-3/TRBV12-4 | few | CASSWDRVDYEQYF | TGTGCCAGCAGTTGGGACAGGGTCGACTACGAGCAGTACTTC
. | TRBJ1-2 | TRBV5-1 | few | CASSKGLTNYGYTF | TGCGCCAGCAGCAAGGGATTGACTAACTATGGCTACACCTTC
. | TRBJ2-3 | TRBV12-3/TRBV12-4 | . | CASSQDSPSTDTQYF | TGTGCCAGCAGTCAAGACAGCCCTAGCACAGATACGCAGTATTTT
. | TRBJ1-2 | TRBV12-3/TRBV12-4 | few | CASSLKGMWAGYGYTF | TGTGCCAGCAGTTTAAAGGGGATGTGGGCGGGCTATGGCTACACCTTC
. | TRBJ2-3 | TRBV29-1 | . | CSVGLGTKTDTQYF | TGCAGCGTGGGATTAGGGACAAAGACAGATACGCAGTATTTT
TRBD1 | TRBJ2-3 | TRBV6-5 | . | CASSYSIAGGLDTQYF | TGTGCCAGCAGTTACTCGATTGCAGGGGGCTTGGATACGCAGTATTTT
TRBD1 | TRBJ1-1 | TRBV20-1 | . | CSAHITAGGAFF | TGCAGTGCTCACATAACCGCAGGGGGAGCTTTCTTT
. | TRBJ2-1 | TRBV13 | few | CASSLLTGDSYNEQFF | TGTGCCAGCAGCCTACTTACGGGGGATTCCTACAATGAGCAGTTCTTC
TRBD2 | TRBJ2-4 | TRBV4-3 | few | CASSQDLSGGKNIQYF | TGCGCCAGCAGCCAAGATCTGAGCGGGGGCAAAAACATTCAGTACTTC
. | TRBJ2-7 | TRBV27 | . | CASSLEPHYEQYF | TGTGCCAGCAGTTTGGAGCCCCACTACGAGCAGTACTTC
TRBD1 | TRBJ1-1 | TRBV28 | . | CASLKTGRHTEAFF | TGTGCCAGCTTAAAGACAGGGAGACACACTGAAGCTTTCTTT
. | TRBJ2-7 | TRBV4-1 | few | CASSLTDGRTYEQYF | TGCGCCAGCAGCCTCACCGACGGGAGAACCTACGAGCAGTACTTC
. | TRBJ2-1 | TRBV9 | few | CASSGGGGSSYNEQFF | TGTGCCAGCTCAGGGGGCGGGGGGAGCTCCTACAATGAGCAGTTCTTC
. | TRBJ2-6 | TRBV18 | few | CASSPGRAPGANVLTF | TGTGCCAGCTCACCCGGAAGGGCTCCTGGGGCCAACGTCCTGACTTTC
TRBD1 | TRBJ2-7 | TRBV4-2 | few | CASSQERTGIDEQYF | TGTGCCAGCAGCCAAGAACGGACAGGGATCGACGAGCAGTACTTC
TRBD1 | TRBJ2-7 | TRBV7-2 | . | CASSRDRGLFGEQYF | TGTGCCAGCAGTCGGGACAGGGGGCTGTTTGGCGAGCAGTACTTC
. | TRBJ2-5 | TRBV6-2/TRBV6-3 | few | CASSQGWQTQYF | TGTGCCAGCAGTCAGGGGTGGCAGACCCAGTACTTC
. | TRBJ1-5 | TRBV6-6 | . | CASSRAGSNQPQHF | TGTGCCAGCAGTAGGGCAGGGAGCAATCAGCCCCAGCATTTT
. | TRBJ1-6 | TRBV7-8 | . | CASRPGQLNAPSPLHF | TGTGCCAGCAGACCTGGACAGCTCAATGCACCTTCACCCCTCCACTTT
. | TRBJ1-2 | TRBV29-1 | . | CSGTKEGSSGGYTF | TGCAGCGGTACCAAAGAGGGCTCCAGCGGAGGCTACACCTTC
. | TRBJ2-3 | TRBV5-5 | few | CASRPRRGVGPDTQYF | TGTGCCAGCAGACCTAGAAGGGGAGTAGGTCCAGATACGCAGTATTTT
TRBD1 | TRBJ1-2 | TRBV5-1 | few | CASRSGTGALRDGYTF | TGCGCCAGCAGATCGGGGACAGGGGCCCTAAGGGATGGCTACACCTTC
. | TRBJ1-6 | TRBV4-3 | . | CASSQDFAGSNYNSPLHF | TGCGCCAGCAGCCAAGATTTTGCCGGATCTAACTATAATTCACCCCTCCACTTT
. | TRBJ2-6 | TRBV5-6 | few | CASIPLWGSGANVLTF | TGTGCCAGCATCCCGTTATGGGGTTCTGGGGCCAACGTCCTGACTTTC
. | TRBJ2-2 | TRBV5-1 | . | CASSFDTTGELFF | TGCGCCAGCAGCTTTGACACCACCGGGGAGCTGTTTTTT
. | TRBJ1-2 | TRBV29-1 | . | CSVVPGEYYGYTF | TGCAGCGTTGTACCAGGGGAATACTATGGCTACACCTTC
. | TRBJ1-2 | TRBV6-6 | . | CASSYSSQSYGYTF | TGTGCCAGCAGTTACTCGAGTCAGAGCTATGGCTACACCTTC
TRBD1 | TRBJ1-6 | TRBV4-2 | . | CASSQHPYWDRGPIIDSPLHF | TGTGCCAGCAGCCAACATCCCTATTGGGACAGGGGGCCCATAATTGATTCACCCCTCCACTTT
. | TRBJ2-7 | TRBV12-3/TRBV12-4 | . | CASSKHRDIAYEQYF | TGTGCCAGCAGCAAACACCGGGACATAGCCTACGAGCAGTACTTC
. | TRBJ1-5 | TRBV2 | . | CASSEARQTNQPQHF | TGTGCCAGCAGTGAAGCCCGACAGACCAATCAGCCCCAGCATTTT
. | TRBJ2-1 | TRBV29-1 | few | CSLGTGPEQFF | TGCAGCCTCGGCACGGGTCCGGAGCAGTTCTTC